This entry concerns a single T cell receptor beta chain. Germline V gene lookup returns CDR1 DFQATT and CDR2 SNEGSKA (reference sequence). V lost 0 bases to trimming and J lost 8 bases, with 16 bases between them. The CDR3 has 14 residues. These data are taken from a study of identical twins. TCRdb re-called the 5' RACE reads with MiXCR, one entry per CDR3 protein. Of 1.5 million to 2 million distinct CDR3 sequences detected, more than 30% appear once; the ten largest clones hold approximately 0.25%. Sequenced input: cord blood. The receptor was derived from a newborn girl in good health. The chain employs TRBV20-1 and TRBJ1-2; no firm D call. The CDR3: CSARDGSLSRGYTF. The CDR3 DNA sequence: TGCAGTGCTAGAGATGGGAGCCTAAGTCGGGGCTACACCTTC.